This T cell receptor (beta chain) was found in a study of early T cells in non-severe SARS-CoV-2 infection. Germline CDR1 and CDR2: SQVTM and ANQGSEA. The germline V and J ends were trimmed by 7 bases and 0 bases, with 12 bases remaining between them. The CDR3 runs 13 residues. MiXCR was run by TCRdb on the 5' RACE reads, yielding one entry per CDR3 protein. The data show tens of thousands of distinct CDR3 sequences, 9% to 15% seen once. Material for sequencing was whole blood. The sequence came from an adult who was a healthcare worker with PCR-confirmed SARS-CoV-2 infection or an uninfected control (not recorded which). The V and J genes are TRBV29-1 and TRBJ1-1; tentative D call: TRBD1 (5 bases). For the CDR3, the DNA is TGCAGCGCAGCGGGACGGCTGAACACTGAAGCTTTCTTT. It encodes CSAAGRLNTEAFF. Using reference TRBV29-1 and TRBJ1-1 for the parts outside the CDR3, the full variable domain is SAVISQKPSRDICQRGTSLTIQCQVDSQVTMMFWYRQQPGQSLTLIATANQGSEATYESGFVIDKFPISRPNLTFSTLTVSNMSPEDSSIYLCSAAGRLNTEAFFGQGTRLTVV.